The 32 T cell receptor beta chains below come from one sample, sequenced in a study of T cells after yellow fever vaccination (dated by TCRdb to between 2018 and 2020). The library was produced with 5' RACE. These reads were obtained on an Illumina NovaSeq 6000. The public reads were quality trimmed at Q25 with fastp and then assembled into clones with MiXCR by TCRdb, keeping productive beta chains. A single entry per CDR3 protein holds the most common genes and DNA from its merged rows. For this sample the table gives a few hundred thousand distinct CDR3 sequences, of which roughly 4% were detected only once. The leading ten clones occupy around 20% of the sample. Interpreted using the paper, the treatment or condition label stands for: live attenuated yellow fever vaccine strain. The sample was PBMCs, taken 15 days after the yellow fever booster vaccination. The receptors come from a man between 18 and 35 years old who received the YFV17D yellow fever vaccine.

The sample holds many counts of this clonotype. This chain uses TRBV7-9 with TRBJ2-1; the match to TRBD1 covers 8 bases. This CDR3 contains 16 residues. Germline V gives CDR1 SEHNR, CDR2 FQNEAQ (reference sequence). V lost 5 bases to trimming and J lost 7 bases; unmatched junction nucleotides: 13. The CDR3 region is CASSPPAPRGQNEQFF. CDR3 nucleotides: TGTGCCAGCAGCCCGCCCGCGCCCAGGGGGCAGAATGAGCAGTTCTTC.

This clonotype showed up just a few times. The rearrangement uses TRBV10-3 and TRBJ2-5; 8 bases line up with TRBD1. CDR1 ENHRY and CDR2 SYGVKD come from the germline V gene. Trimming cost V 6 bases and J 4 bases; bases outside gene matches: 7. The CDR3 is 14 amino acids. The DNA of the CDR3 is TGTGCCATCAGCCCGACAGGGGTCGGAGAGACCCAGTACTTC. It encodes CAISPTGVGETQYF.

In this sample, this clonotype turned up many times. The chain is built from TRBV20-1 and TRBJ2-7, with TRBD1 identical over 7 bases. The trim removed 4 bases at V and 0 bases at J, leaving 6 bases unmatched. Germline loops: CDR1 DFQATT, CDR2 SNEGSKA (reference sequence). The CDR3 covers 14 residues. CDR3 nucleotide sequence: TGCAGTGCTAAGCCGGGACAGAGCTCCTACGAGCAGTACTTC. This encodes CSAKPGQSSYEQYF.

Many counts were recorded for this clonotype. This chain connects TRBV7-3 to TRBJ1-4; TRBD1 might be the D (5 bases). The CDR3 has 13 amino acids. The V end lost 7 bases, the J end lost 7 bases, and 13 bases lay between the germline ends. In germline, CDR1 is SGHTA, CDR2 FQGTGA. The CDR3 coding sequence is TGTGCCAGCACGGGGGGGGATACTGAAAAACTGTTTTTT. It translates to CASTGGDTEKLFF.

This clonotype was counted many times. The chain is built from TRBV4-3 and TRBJ2-3, with 8 bases identical to TRBD2. Germline V gene lookup returns CDR1 LGHNA and CDR2 YSLEER. The CDR3 has 16 amino acids. The J segment lost 4 bases and the V segment lost 3 bases, leaving 9 bases of the junction unmatched. Here the CDR3 DNA reads TGCGCCAGCAGCCAGGATACAAGCGGGGGCTCAGATACGCAGTATTTT. Residues: CASSQDTSGGSDTQYF.

This clonotype was seen at least ten times. CDR3 region: CSVELGDDTQYF. Written as DNA, the CDR3 is TGCAGCGTTGAGTTAGGGGACGATACGCAGTATTTT. V usage is TRBV29-1 and J usage is TRBJ2-3; the D call may be TRBD1 or TRBD2 (5 bases each). The germline CDR1 and CDR2 sequences are SQVTM and ANQGSEA. This CDR3 has 12 residues. Trimming left V 3 bases short and J 6 bases short, with 10 bases between.

This clonotype appeared many times. V is TRBV27 and J is TRBJ1-6; 7 positions match TRBD1. Trimming at V came to 5 bases and at J to 8 bases, leaving 6 bases not matched to a gene. The germline CDR1 and CDR2 sequences are MNHEY and SMNVEV (reference sequence). The CDR3 has 14 residues. The CDR3 DNA is TGTGCCAGCAGTCGCACAGGGGATGATTCACCCCTCCACTTT. It specifies CASSRTGDDSPLHF.

This clonotype was observed many times. This chain uses TRBV25-1 with TRBJ2-1; 12 bases are a match to TRBD2. With V trimmed by 2 bases and J by 0 bases, 8 bases remained unmatched. Germline CDR1 and CDR2: MGHDK and SYGVNS. The CDR3 is made up of 19 amino acids. The chain's CDR3 is CASSEAGLAGSGSYNEQFF. CDR3 nucleotide sequence: TGTGCCAGCAGTGAAGCCGGACTAGCGGGGTCGGGCTCCTACAATGAGCAGTTCTTC. The whole variable domain, remainder taken from reference TRBV25-1 and TRBJ2-1, is EADIYQTPRYLVIGTGKKITLECSQTMGHDKMYWYQQDPGMELHLIHYSYGVNSTEKGDLSSESTVSRIRTEHFPLTLESARPSHTSQYLCASSEAGLAGSGSYNEQFFGPGTRLTVL.

This clonotype was seen ten or more times. The V call is TRBV3-1, the J call TRBJ2-2; perhaps TRBD1 as D (6 bases). Trimming took 4 bases from V and 4 from J, leaving 13 bases between them. In germline, CDR1 is LGHDT, CDR2 YNNKEL (reference sequence). The CDR3 length is 15 residues. CDR3 residues: CASSRPTGPTGELFF. The CDR3 bases are TGTGCCAGCAGCCGCCCCACAGGGCCCACCGGGGAGCTGTTTTTT.

Ten or more counts support this clonotype. V usage is TRBV6-5 and J usage is TRBJ2-1; TRBD2 matches 12 bases. The V segment lost 0 bases and the J segment 9 bases; nucleotides outside the gene matches: 6. CDR3 size: 16 residues. The germline V gene encodes CDR1 MNHEY and CDR2 SVGAGI. CDR3 DNA: TGTGCCAGCAGTTACTCATCTAGCGGGGGGGCCAGTGAGCAGTTCTTC. The encoded protein is CASSYSSSGGASEQFF.

This clonotype has ten or more counts. The chain has TRBV4-1 and TRBJ2-5, with 9 bases matching TRBD1. This CDR3 has 18 residues. V lost 4 bases, J lost 5 bases, and 17 bases stayed unmatched. From germline, CDR1 is MGHRA and CDR2 YSYEKL. The CDR3 DNA reads as TGCGCCAGCAGCCCTGGCCGGGACAGGGACCCAACCTGGGAGACCCAGTACTTC. Translating gives CASSPGRDRDPTWETQYF.

This clonotype was picked up many times. The chain uses TRBV12-3 or TRBV12-4 and TRBJ2-7; D tentatively reads TRBD1 or TRBD2 (6 bases each). The germline V and J ends were trimmed by 6 bases and 6 bases, with 15 bases remaining between them. The length of the CDR3 is 13 residues. The CDR3 region is CASSQQEGGEQYV. The CDR3 DNA reads as TGTGCCAGCAGCCAACAGGAGGGGGGCGAGCAGTACGTC.

The chain links TRBV12-3 or TRBV12-4 to TRBJ2-7; the D is unclear. The ends were cut back, 5 bases at V and 2 bases at J, with 4 bases in the middle. The CDR3 spans 11 residues. The CDR3 DNA sequence: TGTGCCAGCAGTCCTACCTACGAGCAGTACTTC. It encodes CASSPTYEQYF.

In DNA, the CDR3 is TGTGCCAGCAGCGGACACCCTGGCTACAATGAGCAGTTCTTC. Amino acids: CASSGHPGYNEQFF. The J gene is TRBJ2-1, the V gene TRBV5-4; D possibly corresponds to TRBD1 (5 bases). Germline assignment: CDR1 SGHNT and CDR2 YYREEE (reference sequence). Trimming removed 4 bases at V and 3 bases at J, with 11 bases between. The CDR3 has 14 amino acids.

This clonotype was counted at least ten times. The rearrangement uses TRBV7-8 and TRBJ2-3, with 11 bases fitting TRBD2. Germline loops: CDR1 SGHVS, CDR2 FQNEAQ. The ends lost 2 bases at V and 4 bases at J; junction bases unmatched: 5. The CDR3 runs 16 residues. CDR3 nucleotides: TGTGCCAGCAGCTTATTAGCGGGGGGGTTTTCAGATACGCAGTATTTT. This encodes CASSLLAGGFSDTQYF.

This clonotype was counted only a few times. The V and J genes are TRBV7-8 and TRBJ1-1; no firm D call. V was cut by 5 bases and J by 3 bases, with 19 bases left in between. The CDR3 consists of 16 residues. Germline loops: CDR1 SGHVS, CDR2 FQNEAQ. CDR3 region: CASSPRRTEEDTEAFF. The CDR3 nucleotides read TGTGCCAGCAGCCCACGGAGGACTGAGGAGGACACTGAAGCTTTCTTT. The entire variable domain, with the rest obtained from reference TRBV7-8 and TRBJ1-1, is as follows: GAGVSQSPRYKVAKRGQDVALRCDPISGHVSLFWYQQALGQGPEFLTYFQNEAQLDKSGLPSDRFFAERPEGSVSTLKIQRTQQEDSAVYLCASSPRRTEEDTEAFFGQGTRLTVV.

This clonotype was seen repeatedly, ten times or more. The chain recombines TRBV10-3 with TRBJ1-2, with 9 bases fitting TRBD1. Trimming at V came to 6 bases and at J to 4 bases, leaving 6 bases not matched to a gene. CDR3 length equals 14 residues. Per the germline V gene, CDR1 is ENHRY and CDR2 is SYGVKD. The CDR3 region is CAIRLTGGSYGYTF. Here the CDR3 DNA reads TGTGCCATCAGATTGACAGGGGGAAGCTATGGCTACACCTTC.

This clonotype appeared many times. The chain employs TRBV6-6 and TRBJ1-4; D gene uncertain. Trimming cost V 6 bases and J 0 bases, with 14 bases left between them. CDR1 MNHNY and CDR2 SVGAGI come from the germline V gene (reference sequence). The CDR3 runs 16 residues. CDR3: CASSPDTGATNEKLFF. The CDR3, as DNA: TGTGCCAGCAGCCCCGACACGGGTGCAACTAATGAAAAACTGTTTTTT.

This clonotype was found many times. The chain's CDR3 is CASSSSTSGIAYEQYF. CDR3 nucleotide sequence: TGTGCCAGCAGCTCCTCGACCTCAGGGATCGCCTACGAGCAGTACTTC. The V call is TRBV7-2, the J call TRBJ2-7; TRBD1 is a possible D gene (5 bases). The V end was cut by 4 bases, the J end by 2 bases, with 18 bases between. The CDR3 sequence is 16 residues long. Germline CDR1 is SGHTA and CDR2 is FQGNSA.

This clonotype was recorded many times. The rearrangement links TRBV3-1 to TRBJ2-1; 11 positions match TRBD2. Germline CDR1 and CDR2: LGHDT and YNNKEL (reference sequence). This CDR3 comprises 15 residues. V was pared by 4 bases and J by 10 bases, with 9 bases of the junction left unmatched. DNA of the CDR3: TGTGCCAGCAGCCTTCCCGGGACTAGCGGTGAAGAGCAGTTCTTC. Protein sequence: CASSLPGTSGEEQFF.

This clonotype was counted ten times or more. The chain employs TRBV15 and TRBJ2-5; 8 bases match TRBD1. Germline V lookup: CDR1 LNHNV, CDR2 YYDKDF (reference sequence). Trimming took 4 bases from V and 3 from J; bases not matched to a gene: 7. The CDR3 is made up of 15 amino acids. The CDR3 nucleotides read TGTGCCACCAGCAACCGACAGGGGTGGGAAGAGACCCAGTACTTC. This sequence encodes CATSNRQGWEETQYF.

This clonotype was recorded at least ten times. The chain couples TRBV27 to TRBJ1-2, with TRBD1 as a possible D gene (6 bases). Per the germline V gene, CDR1 is MNHEY and CDR2 is SMNVEV (reference sequence). The CDR3 length is 14 residues. V was cut by 5 bases and J by 4 bases, with 14 bases left in between. DNA for the CDR3: TGTGCCAGCAGTCTCACCAGGGGTCTCTATGGCTACACCTTC. Its protein product is CASSLTRGLYGYTF.

Remarks on this clonotype: This may stem from a read error, because a much larger clone lies one nucleotide away. The rearrangement uses TRBV6-5 and TRBJ2-5; the D gene could be TRBD1 or TRBD2 (5 bases each). Germline lookup yields CDR1 MNHEY and CDR2 SVGAGI. The CDR3 spans 13 residues. Trimming pared 7 bases from V and 6 bases from J, leaving 15 bases between. This CDR3 is CASTPEGMKTQYF. The CDR3 DNA reads as TGTGCCAGCACCCCCGAGGGGATGAAGACCCAGTACTTC.

This clonotype was detected many times. V is TRBV30 and J is TRBJ1-5; D is perhaps TRBD1 (5 bases). V lost 2 bases and J lost 7, with 12 bases in between. The CDR3 consists of 13 residues. Germline V gene sequence: CDR1 GTSNPN, CDR2 SVGIG (reference sequence). The CDR3 here is CAWSLGPGQPQHF. CDR3 DNA sequence: TGTGCCTGGAGTTTGGGGCCAGGCCAGCCCCAGCATTTT.

Many counts were recorded for this clonotype. The V call is TRBV20-1, the J call TRBJ2-1; 12 bases align to TRBD2. Germline loops: CDR1 DFQATT, CDR2 SNEGSKA (reference sequence). CDR3 length: 16 amino acids. With V trimmed by 6 bases and J by 4 bases, 10 bases remained unmatched. Here the CDR3 reads CSAHRTSGGTYNEQFF. The CDR3 DNA sequence: TGCAGTGCCCACCGAACTAGCGGGGGGACTTACAATGAGCAGTTCTTC.

This clonotype has at least ten counts. This chain uses TRBV5-1 with TRBJ2-2; TRBD1 might be the D (5 bases). V was pared by 2 bases and J by 1 base, with 12 bases between. This CDR3 is 16 amino acids long. The germline V gene encodes CDR1 SGHRS and CDR2 YFSETQ. CDR3 nucleotides: TGCGCCAGCAGCTTCCCAGGGTTGGGGAACACCGGGGAGCTGTTTTTT. As protein: CASSFPGLGNTGELFF.

This clonotype occurred many times. The chain carries TRBV10-1 and TRBJ2-2, with 9 nucleotides matching TRBD1. The CDR3 consists of 15 residues. V was clipped by 5 bases and J by 7 bases; unmatched bases: 8. The germline gives CDR1 WNHNN, CDR2 SYGVQD (reference sequence). For the CDR3, the DNA is TGCGCCAGCAGTCAACAGGGGGCGAATAGCGGGGAGCTGTTTTTT. It translates to CASSQQGANSGELFF.

There are many counts of this clonotype. The J gene is TRBJ2-1, the V gene TRBV27; D is ambiguous. CDR1 MNHEY and CDR2 SMNVEV come from the germline V gene (reference sequence). V shed 5 bases and J shed 10 bases, with 9 bases lying between them. This CDR3 is built from 11 residues. The CDR3 is CASSSMGEQFF. The CDR3 coding sequence is TGTGCCAGCAGTAGCATGGGCGAGCAGTTCTTC.

This clonotype was picked up many times. The genes are TRBV12-3 or TRBV12-4 and TRBJ1-2; no clear D gene. CDR3 length: 15 residues. V was pared by 8 bases and J by 2 bases, with 18 bases between. The DNA of the CDR3 is TGTGCCAGCTCCCGGATGGTTGTAGAGAACTATGGCTACACCTTC. It yields the protein CASSRMVVENYGYTF.

Many counts were recorded for this clonotype. This chain connects TRBV5-5 to TRBJ1-1; the D is unclear. Looked up from germline, CDR1 is SGHKS and CDR2 is YYEKEE (reference sequence). The CDR3 sequence is 14 residues long. The V gene lost 3 bases and the J gene lost 2 bases, with 11 bases spanning the gap. Here the CDR3 reads CASSSSHGNTEAFF. For the CDR3, the DNA is TGTGCCAGCAGCTCCTCCCACGGCAACACTGAAGCTTTCTTT.

This clonotype was counted between two and nine times. CDR3 sequence (DNA): TGTGCCAGCAGTTACTCCAGGATTAATTCACCCCTCCACTTT. It encodes CASSYSRINSPLHF. The chain joins TRBV6-5 to TRBJ1-6; unclear D gene. Germline V gene lookup returns CDR1 MNHEY and CDR2 SVGAGI. The CDR3 runs to 14 residues. V was clipped by 0 bases and J by 6 bases, with 6 bases between them.

This clonotype was detected many times. The rearrangement links TRBV7-2 to TRBJ1-1, with no clear D. The CDR3 contains 14 residues. Looked up from germline, CDR1 is SGHTA and CDR2 is FQGNSA. Trimming pared 4 bases from V and 0 bases from J, leaving 9 bases between. CDR3 loop: CASSSEGMNTEAFF. For the CDR3, the DNA is TGTGCCAGCAGCTCCGAAGGGATGAACACTGAAGCTTTCTTT.